The 6 T cell receptor beta chains in this list originate from one sample, sequenced in a study of shared clonotypes between healthy human individuals. Produced via immunoSEQ multiplex PCR; TCRdb's table is partial and in-frame only. The sample includes under 1,100,000 clones, around 78% of them seen just once. Sequencing was carried out using memory CD4+ T cells from PBMCs. Subset meaning: CD45RA-negative fraction. Every receptor here comes from a man younger than 35 in good health. Some clones in this sample may be carry-over from other donors' samples.

V usage is TRBV15 and J usage is TRBJ2-4; D not resolved. V lost 3 bases, J lost 5 bases, and 14 bases lay in between. This CDR3 is built from 15 residues. Germline V gene sequence: CDR1 LNHNV, CDR2 YYDKDF (reference sequence). CDR3 in amino acids: CATSRDAPPQNIQYF. In nucleotides, the CDR3 is TGTGCCACCAGCAGGGACGCCCCTCCGCAAAACATTCAGTACTTC.

In this sample, this clone turned up a few times. The sample has other DNA sequences that encode this CDR3 too. The genes are TRBV6-1 and TRBJ2-7; TRBD2 matches 8 bases. Germline lookup yields CDR1 MNHNS and CDR2 SASEGT. This CDR3 contains 15 residues. J gave up 3 bases and V 3 bases, and 7 bases lay outside the gene matches. This CDR3 is CASSEGAGVLYEQYF. The CDR3 DNA is TGTGCCAGCAGTGAGGGAGCGGGAGTTCTCTACGAGCAGTACTTC.

The chain is built from TRBV18 and TRBJ2-3, with 9 bases lining up with TRBD2. The CDR3 is 16 amino acids. Germline V gives CDR1 KGHSH, CDR2 LQKENI. V was clipped by 2 bases and J by 5 bases; unmatched bases: 8. CDR3 residues: CASSPTTAGGQDTQYF. As DNA, the CDR3 is TGTGCCAGCTCACCAACGACAGCGGGAGGACAAGATACGCAGTATTTT.

This sequence joins TRBV4-1 and TRBJ2-1; TRBD2 agrees at 8 bases. With V trimmed by 8 bases and J by 0 bases, 6 bases remained unmatched. The CDR3 has 15 amino acids. The germline gives CDR1 MGHRA, CDR2 YSYEKL. The CDR3 sequence is CASLQRENSYNEQFF. The CDR3 DNA is TGCGCCAGCTTGCAGCGGGAGAACTCCTACAATGAGCAGTTCTTC.

As for this clone: Other DNA sequences in this specimen translate into the identical CDR3. The V and J genes are TRBV5-1 and TRBJ2-1; perhaps TRBD1 as D (6 bases). CDR1 and CDR2 from the germline V gene are SGHRS and YFSETQ. V was cut by 0 bases and J by 5 bases, with 9 bases left in between. CDR3 length equals 14 residues. CDR3 residues: CASSLAGHNNEQFF. The CDR3 nucleotides are TGCGCCAGCAGCTTGGCGGGACACAACAATGAGCAGTTCTTC.

The CDR3 reads CASTSQGAGMENTIYF. CDR3 DNA: TGTGCCAGCACCAGCCAGGGGGCAGGAATGGAAAACACCATATATTTT. The genes are TRBV28 and TRBJ1-3; TRBD1 aligns across 8 bases. This CDR3 has 16 amino acids. The trim removed 7 bases at V and 6 bases at J, leaving 14 bases unmatched. Germline lookup yields CDR1 MDHEN and CDR2 SYDVKM.